The rows below give T cell receptor beta chains drawn from one sample of a study of cytomegalovirus exposure and HLA in healthy donors. Generated by immunoSEQ multiplex PCR, the TCRdb table keeps only in-frame clones and is missing some. Of 120,000 or so clones detected, 65% to 80% appear once; the ten largest clones hold around 2.9%. Material for sequencing was PBMCs. The source is an older woman in good health and CMV-seropositive. CDR3s include the opening cysteine and the closing phenylalanine or tryptophan. D genes are given only for firm matches. Size tells how often a clone was seen (once, few, many) or the class of an expanded clone, and some rows leave it out.

len	v_gene	j_gene	abundance	d_gene	CDR3nt	CDR3aa
18	TRBV7-9	TRBJ1-1	-	-	TGTGCCAGCAGCTTAGCCACAGGGCATCAAAAGGGGTACACTGAAGCTTTCTTT	CASSLATGHQKGYTEAFF
14	TRBV2	TRBJ2-1	-	TRBD2	TGTGCCAGTAACATAGCGGGAGGCTACAATGAGCAGTTCTTC	CASNIAGGYNEQFF
14	TRBV19	TRBJ2-3	-	TRBD1	TGTGCCTCCGGGGACAGGGGCGTCACAGATACGCAGTATTTT	CASGDRGVTDTQYF
14	TRBV2	TRBJ2-4	-	TRBD1	TGTGCCAGCAGTGAAATGGGACAGGGGAACATTCAGTACTTC	CASSEMGQGNIQYF
17	TRBV25-1	TRBJ2-2	-	-	TGTGCCAGCAGTGAATTTTCACGGCAGGGCAACACCGGGGAGCTGTTTTTT	CASSEFSRQGNTGELFF
11	TRBV20-1	TRBJ2-7	-	-	TGCAGTGCCAGCCGGGAGTTCGAGCAGTACTTC	CSASREFEQYF
17	TRBV7-9	TRBJ2-2	-	TRBD2	TGTGCCAGCAGGCCACTAGCGGGAGAGGTGAACACCGGGGAGCTGTTTTTT	CASRPLAGEVNTGELFF
15	TRBV7-3	TRBJ2-1	-	TRBD2	TGTGCCAGCAGCCACAGCGGGAGGGAATACAATGAGCAGTTCTTC	CASSHSGREYNEQFF
13	TRBV7-9	TRBJ2-3	-	TRBD2	TGTGCCACCCCGGGGGGGCCCACAGATACGCAGTATTTT	CATPGGPTDTQYF
14	TRBV7-3	TRBJ2-1	-	-	TGTGCCAGCAGCTTAACCAGCGACCACAATGAGCAGTTCTTC	CASSLTSDHNEQFF
16	TRBV27	TRBJ2-5	-	TRBD2	TGTGCCAGCAGTCACGGACTAGCGAGTGGGGGGGAGACCCAGTACTTC	CASSHGLASGGETQYF
15	TRBV7-9	TRBJ2-1	-	-	TGTGCCAGCAGCTTAGTTCGGCTAGCCCTCGATGAGCAGTTCTTC	CASSLVRLALDEQFF
15	TRBV7-9	TRBJ2-7	-	TRBD2	TGTGCCAGCAGCTTAGAAGCGGCGGGAGCGCACGAGCAGTACTTC	CASSLEAAGAHEQYF
15	TRBV18	TRBJ2-7	-	TRBD2	TGTGCCAGCTCACAGGTAGCGGGCCATGACGGCGAGCAGTACTTC	CASSQVAGHDGEQYF
16	TRBV27	TRBJ2-1	-	-	TGTGCCAGCAGCCAACTTGGGGGCAGGGTCCACAATGAGCAGTTCTTC	CASSQLGGRVHNEQFF
14	TRBV29-1	TRBJ2-7	once	TRBD1	TGCAGCGCCGTGGACAGGGGGAGTTCCTACGAGCAGTACTTC	CSAVDRGSSYEQYF
13	TRBV28	TRBJ2-7	-	TRBD1	TGTGCCAGCAGTCCGGACAGGGTCTACGAGCAGTACTTC	CASSPDRVYEQYF
15	TRBV18	TRBJ2-7	-	-	TGTGCCAGCTCACCAAGTCAGGGTGAAGTCTACGAGCAGTACTTC	CASSPSQGEVYEQYF
15	TRBV11-3	TRBJ2-2	-	-	TGTGCCAGCAGCTACACTAGGTCGGCCACCGGGGAGCTGTTTTTT	CASSYTRSATGELFF
13	TRBV27	TRBJ2-5	-	-	TGTGCCAGCAGTTTCTACGACCAAGAGACCCAGTACTTC	CASSFYDQETQYF
13	TRBV6-6	TRBJ2-1	-	-	TGTGCCAGCAGTTCCAGCTCCTACAATGAGCAGTTCTTC	CASSSSSYNEQFF
17	TRBV18	TRBJ2-2	-	-	TGTGCCAGCTCACCAGGGCCAGGCTATACGAACACCGGGGAGCTGTTTTTT	CASSPGPGYTNTGELFF
16	TRBV5-1	TRBJ1-4	-	-	TGCGCCAGCGCCACAGGATCCCAGGGTCTGAATGAAAAACTGTTTTTT	CASATGSQGLNEKLFF
15	TRBV5-4	TRBJ2-7	few	TRBD1	TGTGCCAGCAGCTTAGGGACAGGGGTTCTCAACGAGCAGTACTTC	CASSLGTGVLNEQYF